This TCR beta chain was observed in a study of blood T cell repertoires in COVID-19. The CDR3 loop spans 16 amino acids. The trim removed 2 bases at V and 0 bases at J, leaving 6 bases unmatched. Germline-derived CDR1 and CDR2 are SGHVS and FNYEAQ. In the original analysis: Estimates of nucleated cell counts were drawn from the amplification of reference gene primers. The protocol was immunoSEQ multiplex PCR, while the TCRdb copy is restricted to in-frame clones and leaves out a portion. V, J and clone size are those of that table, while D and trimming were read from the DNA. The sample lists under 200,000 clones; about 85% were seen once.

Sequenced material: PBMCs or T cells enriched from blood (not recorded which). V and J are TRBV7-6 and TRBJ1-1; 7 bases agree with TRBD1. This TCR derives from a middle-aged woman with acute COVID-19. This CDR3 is CASSLLPGQMNTEAFF. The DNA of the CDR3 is TGTGCCAGCAGCTTACTGCCGGGACAGATGAACACTGAAGCTTTCTTT.